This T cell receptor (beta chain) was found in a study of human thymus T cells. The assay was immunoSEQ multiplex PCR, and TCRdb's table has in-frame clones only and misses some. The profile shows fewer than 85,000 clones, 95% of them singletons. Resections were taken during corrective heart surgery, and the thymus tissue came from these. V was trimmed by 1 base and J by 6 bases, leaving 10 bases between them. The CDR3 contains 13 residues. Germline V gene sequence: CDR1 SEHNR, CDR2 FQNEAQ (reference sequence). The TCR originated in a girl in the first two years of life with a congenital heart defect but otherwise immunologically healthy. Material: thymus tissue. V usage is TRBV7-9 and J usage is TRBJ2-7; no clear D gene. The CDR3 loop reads CASSLDFVAEQYF. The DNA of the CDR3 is TGTGCCAGCAGCTTAGATTTTGTGGCCGAGCAGTACTTC.